The 8 T cell receptor beta chains below come from one sample, sequenced in a study of CD8+CD57+ T cells in acquired aplastic anemia. Researchers used genomic DNA as the template to profile TCR beta VDJ and CDR3. In TCRdb, the reads were re-called with MiXCR into one record per CDR3 protein. The repertoire consists of approximately 130,000 distinct CDR3 sequences, with around 41% occurring once and the leading ten covering 6.5% to 10%. The sample was sorted CD4+, CD8+, or CD8+CD57+ T cells (not recorded which) from PBMCs. All receptors come from a human donor in good health, serving as a control.

The gene calls are TRBV25-1 and TRBJ1-4, with 7 bases lining up with TRBD1. The CDR3 sequence is 15 residues long. V shed 0 bases and J 9 bases; nucleotides not matched to a gene: 7. CDR1 and CDR2 (germline): MGHDK, SYGVNS. The CDR3 loop reads CASSEYGDSSQKLFF. CDR3 bases: TGTGCCAGCAGTGAATATGGGGACAGTAGTCAAAAACTGTTTTTT.

The chain is built from TRBV10-3 and TRBJ1-3; D remains ambiguous. V was cut by 10 bases and J by 4 bases, with 26 bases left in between. The CDR3 runs 17 residues. From germline, CDR1 is ENHRY and CDR2 SYGVKD. The CDR3: CASRRMTSGAEGNTIYF. The CDR3 nucleotides are TGTGCCAGCAGAAGAATGACCTCAGGCGCGGAAGGAAACACCATATATTTT.

In the case of this clonotype: An end of the junction does not agree with germline; a read error may underlie this. The rearrangement links TRBV6-1 to TRBJ1-5; D call uncertain. The CDR3 is made up of 12 amino acids. Germline assignment: CDR1 MNHNS and CDR2 SASEGT. Written as DNA, the CDR3 is TGTGCCAGCAGAGAAGCGGATCAGCCCCAGCATTTT. Residues: CASREADQPQHF.

This clonotype was seen many times. CDR3 sequence reads: CASSIVAGGRNEQFF. In DNA form, the CDR3 reads TGTGCCAGCAGCATAGTTGCGGGGGGAAGGAATGAGCAGTTCTTC. The rearrangement uses TRBV11-2 and TRBJ2-1; 8 bases map to TRBD2. The V and J ends lost 5 bases and 7 bases, in that order; junction bases with no gene match: 10. The V gene's germline CDR1 is SGHAT and CDR2 FQNNGV. CDR3 length: 15 amino acids.

This clonotype has a single count. The genes are TRBV11-3 and TRBJ2-2, with a possible D match to TRBD2 (5 bases). The germline V gene encodes CDR1 SGHNT and CDR2 YENEEA. This CDR3 has 15 residues. Between the trimmed V and J ends, which lost 3 bases and 6 bases, there was a span of 14 bases. The CDR3 nucleotides read TGTGCCAGCAGCTTCCTTGGTGTGGAGGCCGGGGAGCTGTTTTTT. It codes for CASSFLGVEAGELFF.

This clonotype was seen a single time. The genes are TRBV20-1 and TRBJ2-3, with 12 bases that match TRBD2. The CDR3 is 15 residues long. The V segment lost 7 bases and the J segment 3 bases; nucleotides outside the gene matches: 8. Germline CDR1 is DFQATT and CDR2 is SNEGSKA (reference sequence). The DNA for the CDR3 is TGCAGTGGGGCAGGACTAGCGGGGCCTACAGATACGCAGTATTTT. It translates to CSGAGLAGPTDTQYF.

This clonotype appeared many times. V gene TRBV7-9 combines with J gene TRBJ1-2, with D maybe TRBD1 (5 bases). This CDR3 spans 11 amino acids. The germline V gene encodes CDR1 SEHNR and CDR2 FQNEAQ (reference sequence). V was cut by 5 bases and J by 8 bases, with 9 bases left in between. CDR3 amino acids: CASSRRDGYTF. The DNA for the CDR3 is TGTGCCAGCAGCCGCAGGGACGGCTACACCTTC.

This chain links TRBV5-6 with TRBJ1-2; D might be TRBD1 (6 bases). The length of the CDR3 is 12 residues. The V and J ends lost 4 bases and 5 bases respectively, with 9 bases between them. Germline V gene lookup returns CDR1 SGHDT and CDR2 YYEEEE. The CDR3 DNA reads as TGTGCCAGCAGCGCTCAGGGGTATGGCTACACCTTC. Translating it yields CASSAQGYGYTF.